Below, 8 T cell receptor beta chains from the same sample are listed, as sequenced in a study of cytomegalovirus exposure and HLA in healthy donors. The study ran its PCR with 60 Vbeta and 13 Jbeta primers. Here immunoSEQ multiplex PCR was the method, and the copy in TCRdb shows in-frame clones only, minus some. The data show about 220,000 clones, 70% to 80% seen once. Sequences were obtained from PBMCs. The receptor source for this set is a woman aged 25-40 years in good health and CMV-seronegative.

This chain uses TRBV27 with TRBJ1-6; unclear D gene. Trimming shortened V by 8 bases and J by 2 bases, and 13 bases separated the two germline ends. Germline V gene lookup returns CDR1 MNHEY and CDR2 SMNVEV (reference sequence). The CDR3 runs to 15 residues. CDR3 coding DNA: TGTGCCAGCCGTCTGGGAGAGGCCTATAATTCACCCCTCCACTTT. It yields the protein CASRLGEAYNSPLHF.

As DNA, the CDR3 is TGTGCCAGCAGCTTGGATACACCTGAGCAGTACTTC. As protein: CASSLDTPEQYF. J is TRBJ2-7 and V is TRBV5-6; no clear D gene. CDR1 is SGHDT and CDR2 is YYEEEE in the germline V gene. The CDR3 spans 12 residues. Trimming took off 0 bases at V and 7 bases at J, with 8 bases between the two ends.

The rearrangement links TRBV19 to TRBJ2-3, with 10 bases lining up with TRBD2. The CDR3 sequence is 15 residues long. CDR1 and CDR2 (germline): LNHDA, SQIVND (reference sequence). Losses at the gene ends were 5 bases for V and 4 bases for J; bases not matched to a gene: 6. This CDR3 is CASSLTGTSADTQYF. CDR3 nucleotide sequence: TGTGCCAGTAGTTTAACCGGGACTAGCGCAGATACGCAGTATTTT.

This rearrangement joins TRBV10-1 to TRBJ1-2; 8 bases are a match to TRBD1. V trimming: 4 bases; J trimming: 2 bases; junction bases outside the gene matches: 3. This CDR3 is 14 amino acids long. Germline values: CDR1 WNHNN, CDR2 SYGVQD (reference sequence). The CDR3 DNA is TGCGCCAGCAGTGCGGACAGGGCCAACTATGGCTACACCTTC. Translation gives CASSADRANYGYTF.

The chain carries TRBV5-6 and TRBJ2-1; TRBD2 matches at 8 bases. Per the germline V gene, CDR1 is SGHDT and CDR2 is YYEEEE. J gave up 8 bases and V 4 bases, and 14 bases lay outside the gene matches. The CDR3 is made up of 16 amino acids. CDR3 loop: CASSALGLGDNYEQFF. CDR3 bases: TGTGCCAGCAGCGCCCTGGGACTAGGAGACAATTATGAGCAGTTCTTC.

The chain is built from TRBV19 and TRBJ1-5, with D tentatively TRBD1 (6 bases). Per germline, CDR1 LNHDA and CDR2 SQIVND (reference sequence). V lost 1 base and J 6 bases, leaving 13 bases between the germline ends. This CDR3 has 15 residues. CDR3 DNA sequence: TGTGCCAGTAGTATAGGCAGGGGTTTCCTTCAGCCCCAGCATTTT. It is translated as CASSIGRGFLQPQHF.

The chain uses TRBV6-1 and TRBJ1-1; the D gene is possibly TRBD1 (5 bases). The V end lost 1 base, the J end lost 4 bases, and 10 bases lay between the germline ends. Germline V gives CDR1 MNHNS, CDR2 SASEGT. The length of the CDR3 is 14 residues. The CDR3 DNA is TGTGCCAGCAGTGAAGGGGGCTTGAGCACTGAAGCTTTCTTT. Its protein is CASSEGGLSTEAFF.

This chain connects TRBV9 to TRBJ1-2, with unresolved D. The germline CDR1 and CDR2 sequences are SGDLS and YYNGEE. Trimming stripped 0 bases from V and 0 bases from J, with 9 bases between. The length of the CDR3 is 15 residues. CDR3 loop: CASSVASGTNYGYTF. DNA of the CDR3: TGTGCCAGCAGCGTAGCGTCAGGTACTAACTATGGCTACACCTTC.